Below, one TCR beta chain is given with its context. The clone's antigen remains unknown. Nothing much larger sits one base from this clone, and base qualities are not available. All donors were healthy Caucasians. Three unrelated non-twin adults were additionally sequenced: a male aged 18 to 30, a male aged 50 to 59 and a female aged 50 to 59. Miltenyi CD45RO+ enrichment and human naive T-cell isolation kits were used to isolate memory (CD45RO+) and naive T cells from PBMC. Relative to germline, V is 0 bases shorter and J is 7 bases shorter, with 17 bases between their ends. The CDR3 numbers 16 residues from cysteine through phenylalanine. Just CDR3 DNA is preserved here, 48 bases in frame from base 1. Per the germline V gene (reference sequence), SEHNR is the CDR1 and FQNEAQ is the CDR2. These data come from a study of identical twins (dated by TCRdb to the mid-2010s). Study-wide context: To test whether fetal clonotypes persist, this study deep-sequenced TCR alpha and beta repertoires from monozygotic twins, from unrelated adults of various ages, and from cord blood. Replicate twin experiments were performed at different times using different library preparation protocols to rule out contamination. Beyond this particular receptor, the publication reports: Excess twin sharing in beta out-of-frame sequences was weaker because fewer shared sequences lowered the signal-to-noise ratio. Recombination models systematically underestimated out-of-frame TCR alpha sharing in monozygotic twins but agreed with sharing between unrelated individuals. Out-of-frame TCR alpha sequences shared between twins showed an excess of low generation-probability sequences compared with coincidental sharing between unrelated individuals. Because the same donors could not be followed over many years, conclusions were based on cross-sectional statistical analysis. Abundant cord blood beta clonotypes had fewer insertions, young adult naive repertoires showed a similar but weaker trend, and memory repertoires showed no such trend. Zero-insertion analyses could be partly confounded by invariant T cells such as MAIT and iNKT, though diverse VJ usage argued against such confounding for most clonotypes.

Library generation was performed with 5' RACE. These reads were obtained on an Illumina HiSeq 2000. Template switching added a universal primer binding site, and the final cDNA carried a unique molecular identifier that allowed TCR cDNA molecules to be counted accurately. First-strand cDNA for TCR alpha and beta chains was synthesized from specific primers in the conserved constant-segment region. To control for contamination, each cDNA library was double barcoded with a SMART-Mk sample barcode plus Illumina barcodes. TruSeq adapter sequences along with Illumina sample barcodes were introduced in two successive PCR steps. TCR alpha and beta cDNA libraries were sequenced on the Illumina HiSeq platform with custom primers. Concerning the study's data processing: Unique molecular identifiers were extracted from raw reads with MiGEC, and CDR3 positions were determined with MiXCR. Recombination models were inferred per individual with the repgenHMM and IGoR tools using an EM algorithm. The analysis of shared clonotypes was done with the tcR package in R, with sharing normalized by the product of cloneset sizes. To study raw recombination without the effects of thymic and clonal selection, out-of-frame nonproductive sequences were analyzed. TCRdb cleaned the public reads at Q25 with fastp, built clones with MiXCR and kept in-frame beta chains. Every distinct CDR3 protein forms one entry, paired with its most common genes and DNA. The V and J calls were not made by the authors but by TCRdb's processing. Here the sample has more than 350,000 distinct CDR3 sequences; around 9% occur a single time. The ten largest clones take up 8% to 10% of the sample.

This chain joins TRBV7-9 to TRBJ2-3; the D segment cannot be called with confidence. Sequencing was performed on naive T cells sorted from blood. This specimen's cell subset or site label, per the study, means: cells isolated with a human naive T-cell isolation kit. The clonotype originates from a woman aged 45 to 65 in good health. The bases are TGTGCCAGCAGCTTAGCCAGTTCCGGAGCGACTCATACGCAGTATTTT. Protein translation: CASSLASSGATHTQYF.